This record looks at one T cell receptor beta chain sequence and its context. The source of the sample is a study of blood T cell repertoires in COVID-19. Assay: immunoSEQ multiplex PCR; the TCRdb copy retains only in-frame clones and omits some. The data hold approximately 300,000 clones, with roughly 91% observed a single time. CDR3 length: 13 residues. The ends were cut back, 1 base at V and 8 bases at J, with 11 bases in the middle. Sequenced: peripheral blood. The TCR was taken from a woman aged 25 to 39 with COVID-19, enrolled during active disease. The chain combines TRBV12-3 or TRBV12-4 with TRBJ1-2; the D gene is possibly TRBD1 (5 bases). The CDR3 DNA is TGTGCCAGCAGTTTAGTAGGCAGGGTGGGCTACACCTTC. Protein: CASSLVGRVGYTF.